Each of the 12 T cell receptor beta chains below was sequenced from the same sample in a study of blood T cell repertoires in COVID-19. Produced via immunoSEQ multiplex PCR; TCRdb's table is partial and in-frame only. This table has 300,000 to 350,000 clones, 75% to 90% appearing once. Sample: PBMCs or T cells enriched from blood (not recorded which). All receptors derive from a man aged 25-40 years who had recovered from COVID-19.

The chain has TRBV18 and TRBJ2-7, with 7 positions matching TRBD1. This CDR3 has 13 residues. V shed 4 bases, J shed 5 bases, and the junction held 5 bases outside the gene matches. From germline, CDR1 is KGHSH and CDR2 LQKENI. The DNA of the CDR3 is TGTGCCAGCTCACAAGGAACAGGGGACGAGCAGTACTTC. It encodes CASSQGTGDEQYF.

This sequence joins TRBV11-2 and TRBJ2-2; TRBD2 agrees at 9 bases. The germline V gene encodes CDR1 SGHAT and CDR2 FQNNGV. With 3 bases clipped from V and 4 bases from J, the junction kept 9 bases outside the gene matches. The CDR3 is 17 amino acids. CDR3 amino acids: CASSFSGTSQGTGELFF. CDR3 coding DNA: TGTGCCAGCAGCTTCTCCGGGACTAGCCAGGGCACCGGGGAGCTGTTTTTT. The full variable domain, its missing parts supplied by reference TRBV11-2 and TRBJ2-2, is EAGVAQSPRYKIIEKRQSVAFWCNPISGHATLYWYQQILGQGPKLLIQFQNNGVVDDSQLPKDRFSAERLKGVDSTLKIQPAKLEDSAVYLCASSFSGTSQGTGELFFGEGSRLTVL.

The rearrangement joins TRBV5-6 to TRBJ1-1; D is undetermined. Germline lookup yields CDR1 SGHDT and CDR2 YYEEEE. The germline V and J ends were trimmed by 3 bases and 0 bases, with 12 bases remaining between them. The CDR3 length is 15 residues. The CDR3 DNA follows: TGTGCCAGCAGCTCTAGAGGAGACTTGAACACTGAAGCTTTCTTT. Translating it yields CASSSRGDLNTEAFF.

The chain carries TRBV6-5 and TRBJ2-5; no firm D call. Trimming removed 0 bases from V and 1 base from J, with 9 bases in between. Germline V gene data show CDR1 as MNHEY and CDR2 as SVGAGI. The length of the CDR3 is 15 residues. CDR3 amino acids: CASSYSSYFQETQYF. Written as DNA, the CDR3 is TGTGCCAGCAGTTACTCTAGCTACTTCCAAGAGACCCAGTACTTC.

The count of this clone is one. Here the CDR3 reads CASSVGWPGVYNEQFF. In nucleotides, the CDR3 is TGTGCCAGCAGCGTTGGCTGGCCGGGAGTCTACAATGAGCAGTTCTTC. This rearrangement joins TRBV9 to TRBJ2-1, with D perhaps matching TRBD2 (6 bases). CDR3 length: 16 residues. V was pared by 2 bases and J by 3 bases, with 15 bases between. Germline-derived CDR1 and CDR2 are SGDLS and YYNGEE.

The rearrangement uses TRBV6-5 and TRBJ2-1, with 11 bases fitting TRBD2. This CDR3 region has 15 residues. Looked up from germline, CDR1 is MNHEY and CDR2 is SVGAGI. V gave up 6 bases and J gave up 5 bases; unmatched junction bases: 6. In nucleotides, the CDR3 is TGTGCCAGCAGCTATCTAGCGGGGGGAGACAATGAGCAGTTCTTC. Translation gives CASSYLAGGDNEQFF.

This rearrangement joins TRBV6-5 to TRBJ2-3; a weak D match, TRBD2 (7 bases). The CDR3 has 14 residues. Looked up from germline, CDR1 is MNHEY and CDR2 is SVGAGI. The V and J ends lost 5 bases and 0 bases respectively, with 9 bases between them. The CDR3 sequence: CASSRGGSTDTQYF. In nucleotides, the CDR3 is TGTGCCAGCAGTCGCGGGGGCAGCACAGATACGCAGTATTTT.

The genes are TRBV4-1 and TRBJ1-4, with D possibly TRBD1 on 6 matching bases. CDR1 and CDR2 from the germline V gene are MGHRA and YSYEKL. V dropped 3 bases and J dropped 0 bases, with 11 bases sitting between them. The CDR3 is made up of 16 amino acids. CDR3: CASSQRGTATNEKLFF. CDR3 coding DNA: TGCGCCAGCAGCCAGAGGGGGACCGCAACTAATGAAAAACTGTTTTTT.

The CDR3 region has the DNA TGTGCCAGCAGTGGGGCAGGGGGTAGCAATCAGCCCCAGCATTTT. This sequence encodes CASSGAGGSNQPQHF. The genes are TRBV25-1 and TRBJ1-5; 7 bases match TRBD1. The ends lost 4 bases at V and 0 bases at J; junction bases unmatched: 3. CDR3 length equals 15 residues. Looked up from germline, CDR1 is MGHDK and CDR2 is SYGVNS.

This clone was detected once. The CDR3 DNA is TGTGCCAGTGGTTCAAAGAGGGCTACCATATACCTCGACAATGAGCAGTTCTTC. Protein: CASGSKRATIYLDNEQFF. This rearrangement joins TRBV19 to TRBJ2-1, with a possible D match to TRBD2 (5 bases). This CDR3 contains 18 residues. The germline gives CDR1 LNHDA, CDR2 SQIVND (reference sequence). Trimming cost V 8 bases and J 5 bases, with 28 bases left between them. Complete variable domain (other parts from reference TRBV19 and TRBJ2-1): DGGITQSPKYLFRKEGQNVTLSCEQNLNHDAMYWYRQDPGQGLRLIYYSQIVNDFQKGDIAEGYSVSREKKESFPLTVTSAQKNPTAFYLCASGSKRATIYLDNEQFFGPGTRLTVL.

The chain uses TRBV6-5 and TRBJ2-2; 7 nucleotides agree with TRBD1. The CDR3 loop spans 14 amino acids. The ends lost 7 bases at V and 6 bases at J; junction bases unmatched: 8. From germline, CDR1 is MNHEY and CDR2 SVGAGI. The CDR3 bases are TGTGCCAGCATTTCGACAGGGAGCGCCGGGGAGCTGTTTTTT. Protein product: CASISTGSAGELFF.

This chain links TRBV7-9 with TRBJ1-4, with 9 bases lining up with TRBD1. The CDR3 consists of 14 residues. Trimming took 5 bases from V and 7 from J; bases not matched to a gene: 5. Germline CDR1 is SEHNR and CDR2 is FQNEAQ (reference sequence). The CDR3 sequence: CASSPTGGGEKLFF. The CDR3 coding sequence is TGTGCCAGCAGCCCGACAGGGGGTGGTGAAAAACTGTTTTTT.